The entry below gives a single TCR beta chain sequence along with its context. These data are taken from a study of blood T cell repertoires in COVID-19. On the study more broadly: Specimens from acute and convalescent COVID-19 originated in the United States, Italy and Spain. Sources were T cells, B-cell-depleted T cells, or PBMCs; the material itself was cDNA or gDNA.

The CDR3 contains 15 residues. CDR1 is SGHAT, CDR2 FQDESV, per germline (reference sequence). The V end was cut by 2 bases, the J end by 5 bases, with 15 bases between. As originally analysed: Reference gene primer amplification in the assay estimated nucleated cell counts. Generated by immunoSEQ multiplex PCR, the TCRdb table keeps only in-frame clones and is missing some. V, J and clone size are taken as reported in that table, and D and trimming were inferred from the DNA itself. The sample yields under 40,000 clones, about 80% seen once. The V call is TRBV11-1, the J call TRBJ1-1, with D tentatively TRBD1 (5 bases). The sequencing sample was made of peripheral blood. This receptor was obtained from a woman in her 70s with acute or convalescent COVID-19. CDR3 region: CASSLNLQDTTEAFF. CDR3 coding DNA: TGTGCCAGCAGCTTAAATTTGCAGGACACAACTGAAGCTTTCTTT.